Following are 18 T cell receptor beta chains from one sample sequenced in a study of vaccination and CD4 T cells after COVID-19. Treatment noted: approximately 11-day PBMC culture with coronavirus spike peptide pools or control peptides (ViraFEST assay). An Oncomine TCR Beta short-read assay was used to sequence the DNA from cultured CD4+ T cells. From the PCR reads, TCRdb called clonotypes with MiXCR, one entry per CDR3 protein. The sample carries roughly 22,000 distinct CDR3 sequences, around 62% recorded once. These receptors lack a known antigen. Sequencing input: CD4+ T cells from blood, cultured in vitro. All receptors derive from a human donor who had recovered from COVID-19.

The rearrangement joins TRBV7-2 to TRBJ1-2, with D possibly matching TRBD1 (6 bases). The germline gives CDR1 SGHTA, CDR2 FQGNSA. This CDR3 comprises 14 residues. Deletions cut 5 bases from V and 1 base from J, with 11 bases between. Here the CDR3 reads CASSPDRSNYGYTF. The CDR3 bases are TGTGCCAGCAGCCCCGACAGGAGTAACTATGGCTACACCTTC.

The genes are TRBV5-4 and TRBJ1-1; TRBD1 aligns across 7 bases. This CDR3 has 18 amino acids. Germline V gene sequence: CDR1 SGHNT, CDR2 YYREEE (reference sequence). V lost 1 base and J lost 5; bases outside the gene matches: 17. The CDR3 DNA follows: TGTGCCAGCAGCTTGCCCTTCTACCAACAGGGACAGAAGACTGAAGCTTTCTTT. It codes for CASSLPFYQQGQKTEAFF.

The chain uses TRBV15 and TRBJ1-6; D is uncertain. The germline V gene encodes CDR1 LNHNV and CDR2 YYDKDF (reference sequence). The CDR3 runs 15 residues. V was trimmed by 6 bases and J by 2 bases, leaving 11 bases between them. The CDR3 DNA follows: TGTGCCACCAGGGTGGAGGGAACCTATAATTCACCCCTCCACTTT. It encodes CATRVEGTYNSPLHF.

The chain recombines TRBV2 with TRBJ1-2; D not resolved. The CDR3 totals 16 residues. Per germline, CDR1 SNHLY and CDR2 FYNNEI. Between the trimmed V and J ends, which lost 3 bases and 5 bases, there was a span of 19 bases. The CDR3 sequence: CASSDDGRGREYGYTF. The DNA of the CDR3 is TGTGCCAGCAGTGATGACGGTCGAGGGAGGGAGTATGGCTACACCTTC.

The gene calls are TRBV7-2 and TRBJ1-5; D is possibly TRBD1 (5 bases). This CDR3 is built from 14 residues. Germline V lookup: CDR1 SGHTA, CDR2 FQGNSA. V lost 2 bases to trimming and J lost 6 bases, with 11 bases between them. The CDR3 here is CASSLTGAPQPQHF. CDR3 nucleotide sequence: TGTGCCAGCAGCTTAACAGGAGCCCCTCAGCCCCAGCATTTT. The complete variable domain, with remaining parts taken from reference TRBV7-2 and TRBJ1-5, reads GAGVSQSPSNKVTEKGKDVELRCDPISGHTALYWYRQSLGQGLEFLIYFQGNSAPDKSGLPSDRFSAERTGGSVSTLTIQRTQQEDSAVYLCASSLTGAPQPQHFGDGTRLSIL.

This clonotype was detected only a few times. The J gene is TRBJ1-2, the V gene TRBV27; D possibly corresponds to TRBD1 (6 bases). The CDR3 runs to 13 residues. Germline CDR1 and CDR2: MNHEY and SMNVEV (reference sequence). Trimming stripped 8 bases from V and 0 bases from J, with 10 bases between. The CDR3 reads CASSDRPNYGYTF. The CDR3 DNA follows: TGTGCCAGCTCGGACAGACCTAACTATGGCTACACCTTC.

This clonotype was recorded a few times. In DNA, the CDR3 is TGTGCCAGCAGCGTGGGACGTGCTTTCTTT. Amino acid sequence: CASSVGRAFF. V usage is TRBV7-9 and J usage is TRBJ1-1; a possible D gene is TRBD1 (5 bases). The CDR3 covers 10 residues. The ends were cut back, 5 bases at V and 11 bases at J, with 9 bases in the middle. CDR1 is SEHNR, CDR2 FQNEAQ, per germline (reference sequence).

A few counts support this clonotype. The chain combines TRBV20-1 with TRBJ1-1, with unresolved D. The length of the CDR3 is 14 residues. CDR1 and CDR2 from the germline V gene are DFQATT and SNEGSKA (reference sequence). Trimming stripped 1 base from V and 5 bases from J, with 14 bases between. In nucleotides, the CDR3 is TGCAGTGCTAGAGCTTCGTTTTTTGGGACTGAAGCTTTCTTT. This sequence encodes CSARASFFGTEAFF.

In its sample, this clonotype was seen a few times. The V call is TRBV11-3, the J call TRBJ1-5, with a possible D match to TRBD1 (5 bases). The V gene's germline CDR1 is SGHNT and CDR2 YENEEA. This CDR3 is built from 15 residues. Trimming shortened V by 4 bases and J by 9 bases, and 19 bases separated the two germline ends. As DNA, the CDR3 is TGTGCCAGCAGCTCCATGGGTATGGGGCGCAGGCCCCAGCATTTT. Its protein is CASSSMGMGRRPQHF.

The chain uses TRBV20-1 and TRBJ1-1; D is undetermined. Germline lookup yields CDR1 DFQATT and CDR2 SNEGSKA (reference sequence). The length of the CDR3 is 14 residues. Trimming took 0 bases from V and 3 from J, leaving 11 bases between them. CDR3 protein: CSARDAGAYTEAFF. The CDR3 DNA is TGCAGTGCTAGAGATGCGGGTGCGTACACTGAAGCTTTCTTT.

This clonotype was recorded a few times. The rearrangement uses TRBV6-1 and TRBJ1-2, with 8 nucleotides matching TRBD1. With 3 bases clipped from V and 2 bases from J, the junction kept 8 bases outside the gene matches. Germline V lookup: CDR1 MNHNS, CDR2 SASEGT. This CDR3 has 16 residues. The CDR3 protein is CASSDGGQGLNYGYTF. The CDR3 bases are TGTGCCAGCAGTGACGGCGGACAGGGATTGAACTATGGCTACACCTTC.

The DNA for the CDR3 is TGCAGTGCTCCACAGAGGGTCCGAGCGGGAGCCTCCTACGAGCAGTACTTC. It codes for CSAPQRVRAGASYEQYF. The rearrangement uses TRBV20-1 and TRBJ2-7; TRBD2 matches at 8 bases. The CDR3 length is 17 residues. The V segment lost 5 bases and the J segment 0 bases; nucleotides outside the gene matches: 15. Germline V lookup: CDR1 DFQATT, CDR2 SNEGSKA (reference sequence).

CDR3 sequence reads: CASNRGRQGAQPQHF. The CDR3 DNA sequence: TGTGCCAGCAATAGGGGGCGGCAGGGGGCACAGCCCCAGCATTTT. V gene TRBV19 combines with J gene TRBJ1-5; 8 nucleotides line up with TRBD1. Germline V lookup: CDR1 LNHDA, CDR2 SQIVND (reference sequence). The length of the CDR3 is 15 residues. The V and J ends lost 9 bases and 7 bases, in that order; junction bases with no gene match: 14.

The V gene is TRBV20-1, the J gene TRBJ2-3; possibly TRBD2 for D (5 bases). The CDR3 has 14 amino acids. V was cut by 0 bases and J by 0 bases, with 7 bases left in between. Germline assignment: CDR1 DFQATT and CDR2 SNEGSKA (reference sequence). The CDR3 sequence is CSARDRGSTDTQYF. DNA for the CDR3: TGCAGTGCTAGAGATCGCGGGAGCACAGATACGCAGTATTTT.

The V gene is TRBV20-1, the J gene TRBJ2-1; 7 bases agree with TRBD1. The CDR3 has 17 amino acids. The V gene's germline CDR1 is DFQATT and CDR2 SNEGSKA (reference sequence). The J segment lost 3 bases and the V segment lost 1 base, leaving 12 bases of the junction unmatched. The CDR3 spells CSARVDNRDSFYNEQFF. Written as DNA, the CDR3 is TGCAGTGCTAGAGTGGACAACCGGGACAGCTTCTACAATGAGCAGTTCTTC.

The CDR3 region is CASSRTGRNGYTF. Written as DNA, the CDR3 is TGTGCCAGCAGCCGGACAGGGCGGAATGGCTACACCTTC. This rearrangement joins TRBV6-1 to TRBJ1-2; 8 bases are a match to TRBD1. V was pared by 6 bases and J by 6 bases, with 6 bases of the junction left unmatched. Germline V lookup: CDR1 MNHNS, CDR2 SASEGT. There are 13 residues in the CDR3.

This rearrangement joins TRBV6-1 to TRBJ2-3; D call uncertain. Per the germline V gene, CDR1 is MNHNS and CDR2 is SASEGT. The CDR3 contains 14 residues. V was cut by 7 bases and J by 3 bases, with 14 bases left in between. CDR3 region: CASKLETLTDTQYF. The CDR3 DNA follows: TGTGCCAGCAAGTTAGAGACTTTAACAGATACGCAGTATTTT.

This chain connects TRBV9 to TRBJ2-7, with D possibly matching TRBD1 (6 bases). With 3 bases removed from V and 1 base from J, the gap between germline ends came to 8 bases. The CDR3 contains 13 residues. Germline V CDR1 and CDR2: SGDLS, YYNGEE. The CDR3 protein is CASSGTVSYEQYF. The CDR3 coding sequence is TGTGCCAGCAGCGGGACAGTTTCCTACGAGCAGTACTTC.